These 6 T cell receptor beta chains were sequenced from one sample in a study of shared clonotypes between healthy human individuals. The protocol was immunoSEQ multiplex PCR, while the TCRdb copy is restricted to in-frame clones and leaves out a portion. This table holds millions of clones, around nine tenths found once. The sequenced sample consisted of naive CD4+ T cells sorted from blood. Documented subset: CD45RA+ positively selected. These receptors were collected from a man between 18 and 35 years old in good health.

The J gene is TRBJ2-7, the V gene TRBV6-5; D tentatively reads TRBD1 or TRBD2 (5 bases each). This CDR3 comprises 15 residues. From germline, CDR1 is MNHEY and CDR2 SVGAGI. V was trimmed by 4 bases and J by 4 bases, leaving 17 bases between them. The CDR3 DNA is TGTGCCAGCAGTTCCGCCGGGACCGGGATGTACGAGCAGTACTTC. This gives the protein CASSSAGTGMYEQYF.

The chain joins TRBV20-1 to TRBJ1-2; D not certain. Trimming removed 3 bases at V and 6 bases at J, with 8 bases between. This CDR3 contains 11 residues. CDR1 is DFQATT, CDR2 SNEGSKA, per germline (reference sequence). Here the CDR3 reads CSARWGDGYTF. In nucleotides, the CDR3 is TGCAGTGCTAGGTGGGGTGATGGCTACACCTTC.

The rearrangement links TRBV7-2 to TRBJ2-2; 10 bases are shared with TRBD1. The junction had 3 bases not matched to a gene; V was cut back by 5 bases and J by 3 bases. There are 15 residues in the CDR3. Germline V lookup: CDR1 SGHTA, CDR2 FQGNSA. The CDR3 loop reads CASSETGGYTGELFF. The CDR3 nucleotides are TGTGCCAGCAGCGAGACAGGGGGCTACACCGGGGAGCTGTTTTTT. The full variable domain, in which reference TRBV7-2 and TRBJ2-2 provide the parts outside the CDR3, is GAGVSQSPSNKVTEKGKDVELRCDPISGHTALYWYRQSLGQGLEFLIYFQGNSAPDKSGLPSDRFSAERTGGSVSTLTIQRTQQEDSAVYLCASSETGGYTGELFFGEGSRLTVL.

This CDR3 is CASSLGAFATGELFF. The CDR3, as DNA: TGTGCCAGCAGCTTGGGGGCTTTCGCGACCGGGGAGCTGTTTTTT. This sequence joins TRBV5-6 and TRBJ2-2, with D hard to call. The germline V and J ends were trimmed by 0 bases and 5 bases, with 11 bases remaining between them. CDR3 length equals 15 residues. Looked up from germline, CDR1 is SGHDT and CDR2 is YYEEEE. Combining the CDR3 with reference TRBV5-6 and TRBJ2-2 gives the whole variable domain DAGVTQSPTHLIKTRGQQVTLRCSPKSGHDTVSWYQQALGQGPQFIFQYYEEEERQRGNFPDRFSGHQFPNYSSELNVNALLLGDSALYLCASSLGAFATGELFFGEGSRLTVL.

This clone appeared a single time. V and J are TRBV6-5 and TRBJ1-2; 7 nucleotides match TRBD1. The CDR3 extends over 16 amino acids. J gave up 0 bases and V 2 bases, and 6 bases lay outside the gene matches. Germline V lookup: CDR1 MNHEY, CDR2 SVGAGI. The CDR3 DNA is TGTGCCAGCAGTTACCTGGGACAGCGGACTAACTATGGCTACACCTTC. This translates into CASSYLGQRTNYGYTF.

The chain uses TRBV7-2 and TRBJ2-1; 8 bases fit TRBD2. V shed 1 base and J 6 bases; nucleotides not matched to a gene: 8. The CDR3 totals 16 residues. The germline V gene has CDR1 SGHTA and CDR2 FQGNSA. The CDR3 region is CASSLVGVGTSNEQFF. CDR3 in DNA: TGTGCCAGCAGCTTAGTCGGGGTCGGGACTAGCAATGAGCAGTTCTTC.